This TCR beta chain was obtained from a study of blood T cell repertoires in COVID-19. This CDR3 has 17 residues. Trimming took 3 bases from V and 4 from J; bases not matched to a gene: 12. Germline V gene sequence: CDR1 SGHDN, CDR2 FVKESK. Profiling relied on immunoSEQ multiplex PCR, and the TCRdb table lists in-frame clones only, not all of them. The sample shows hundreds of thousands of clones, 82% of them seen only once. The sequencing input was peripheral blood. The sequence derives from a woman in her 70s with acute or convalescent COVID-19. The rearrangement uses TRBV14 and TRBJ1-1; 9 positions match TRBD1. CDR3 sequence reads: CASSQGTGSIRGTEAFF. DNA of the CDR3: TGTGCCAGCAGCCAGGGGACAGGGAGTATAAGAGGCACTGAAGCTTTCTTT.